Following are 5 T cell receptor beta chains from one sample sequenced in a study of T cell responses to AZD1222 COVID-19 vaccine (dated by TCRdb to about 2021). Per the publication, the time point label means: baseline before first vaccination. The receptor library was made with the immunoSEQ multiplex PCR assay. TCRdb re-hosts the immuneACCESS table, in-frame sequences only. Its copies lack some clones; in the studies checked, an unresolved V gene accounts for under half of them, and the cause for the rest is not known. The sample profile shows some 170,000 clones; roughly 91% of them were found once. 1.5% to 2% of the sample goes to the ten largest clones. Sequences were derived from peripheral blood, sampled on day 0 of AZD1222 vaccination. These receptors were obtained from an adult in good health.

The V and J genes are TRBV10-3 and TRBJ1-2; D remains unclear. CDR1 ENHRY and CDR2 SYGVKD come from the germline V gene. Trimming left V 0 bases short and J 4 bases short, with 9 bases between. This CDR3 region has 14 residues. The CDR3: CAISESLGSYGYTF. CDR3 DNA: TGTGCCATCAGTGAGTCGCTTGGGAGCTATGGCTACACCTTC.

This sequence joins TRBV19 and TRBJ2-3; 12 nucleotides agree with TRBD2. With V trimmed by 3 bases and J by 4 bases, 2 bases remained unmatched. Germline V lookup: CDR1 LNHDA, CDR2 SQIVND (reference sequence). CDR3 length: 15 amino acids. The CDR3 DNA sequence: TGTGCCAGTAGTATGAGGACTAGCGGGGCAGATACGCAGTATTTT. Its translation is CASSMRTSGADTQYF.

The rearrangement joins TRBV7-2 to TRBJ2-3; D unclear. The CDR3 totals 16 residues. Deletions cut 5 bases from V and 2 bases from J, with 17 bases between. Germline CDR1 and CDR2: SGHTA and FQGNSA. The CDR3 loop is CASSPGMVLPTDTQYF. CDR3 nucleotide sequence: TGTGCCAGCAGCCCTGGTATGGTATTACCCACAGATACGCAGTATTTT.

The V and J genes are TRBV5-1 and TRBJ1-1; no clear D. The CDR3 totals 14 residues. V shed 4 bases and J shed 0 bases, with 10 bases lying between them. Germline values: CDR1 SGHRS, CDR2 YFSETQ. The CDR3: CASSRQTLNTEAFF. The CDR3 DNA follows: TGCGCCAGCAGCCGGCAGACTCTGAACACTGAAGCTTTCTTT.

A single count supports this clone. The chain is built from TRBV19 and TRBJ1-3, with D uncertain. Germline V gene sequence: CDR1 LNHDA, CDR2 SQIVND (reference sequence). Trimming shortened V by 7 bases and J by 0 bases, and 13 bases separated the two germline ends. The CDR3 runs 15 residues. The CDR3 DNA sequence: TGTGCCAGTACGCCCCGGACGAGCTCTGGAAACACCATATATTTT. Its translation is CASTPRTSSGNTIYF.